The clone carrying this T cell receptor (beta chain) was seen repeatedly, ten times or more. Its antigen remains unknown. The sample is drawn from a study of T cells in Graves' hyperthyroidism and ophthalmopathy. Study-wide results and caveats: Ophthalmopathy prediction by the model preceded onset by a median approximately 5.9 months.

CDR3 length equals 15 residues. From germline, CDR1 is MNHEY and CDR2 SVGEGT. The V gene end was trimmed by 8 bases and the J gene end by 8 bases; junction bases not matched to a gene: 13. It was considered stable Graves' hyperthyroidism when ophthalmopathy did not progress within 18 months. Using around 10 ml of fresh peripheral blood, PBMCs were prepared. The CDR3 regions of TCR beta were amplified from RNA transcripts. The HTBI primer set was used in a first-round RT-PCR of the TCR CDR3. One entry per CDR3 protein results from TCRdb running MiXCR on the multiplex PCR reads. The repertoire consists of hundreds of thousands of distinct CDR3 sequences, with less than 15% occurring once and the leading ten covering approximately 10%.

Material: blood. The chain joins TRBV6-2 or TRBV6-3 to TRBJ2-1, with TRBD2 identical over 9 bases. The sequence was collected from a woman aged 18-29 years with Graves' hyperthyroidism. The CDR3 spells CASSKAASGTYEQFF. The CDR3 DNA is TGTGCCAGCTCAAAAGCAGCTAGCGGGACTTATGAGCAGTTCTTC.